This is a list of T cell receptor beta chains from one sample in a study of technical replicates of blood from a few donors. The table came from immunoSEQ multiplex PCR; TCRdb's copy has only in-frame clones and leaves some out. The sample lists around 62,000 clones, about 97% occurring once. Specimen: T cells isolated from PBMCs. All receptors derive from a human donor in good health. CDR3s include the opening cysteine and the closing phenylalanine or tryptophan. A D gene is named only where the DNA matches it firmly.

TRBJ2-5	TRBD2	15	TRBV5-4	TGTGCCAGCAGCCAGGGACTAGCGGACCAAGAGACCCAGTACTTC	CASSQGLADQETQYF
TRBJ2-7	TRBD2	15	TRBV2	TGTGCCAGCAGTTTCCGGGACTACAAATTCTACGAGCAGTACTTC	CASSFRDYKFYEQYF
TRBJ2-1	-	12	TRBV30	TGTGCCTGGAGTGTACTGTACAATGAGCAGTTCTTC	CAWSVLYNEQFF
TRBJ2-3	-	14	TRBV30	TGTGCCTGGAGGACGGGGTTTGGCACAGATACGCAGTATTTT	CAWRTGFGTDTQYF
TRBJ2-7	TRBD2	14	TRBV12-5	TGTGCTAGTGGTTTGAGTCTAGCGGCCTACGAGCAGTACTTC	CASGLSLAAYEQYF
TRBJ2-7	TRBD1	15	TRBV9	TGTGCCAGCAGCGCCCGACAGGGGGCCTCCTACGAGCAGTACTTC	CASSARQGASYEQYF
TRBJ2-5	-	15	TRBV5-8	TGTGCCAGCAGCTTGGGTACATGGTTGGTGGAGACCCAGTACTTC	CASSLGTWLVETQYF
TRBJ2-7	-	12	TRBV5-4	TGTGCCAGCAGCTTGGGAGGGGACGGGAGTCACTTC	CASSLGGDGSHF
TRBJ1-1	-	14	TRBV9	TGTGCCAGCAGCGTAGACGGGGGTAGCACTGAAGCTTTCTTT	CASSVDGGSTEAFF
TRBJ2-5	-	13	TRBV5-1	TGCGCCAGCAGCTTCGCAGGGGAAGAGACCCAGTACTTC	CASSFAGEETQYF
TRBJ2-3	TRBD2	15	TRBV5-1	TGCGCCAGCAGCTGGTTAGCGGGAGGGCAGGATACGCAGTATTTT	CASSWLAGGQDTQYF
TRBJ2-2	-	13	TRBV10-1	TGCGCCAGCAGTGCCCAGGGCACCGGGGAGCTGTTTTTT	CASSAQGTGELFF
TRBJ1-2	-	13	TRBV27	TGTGCCAGCAGTTTAGGGGGCCTAGGAGGCTACACCTTC	CASSLGGLGGYTF
TRBJ2-6	-	15	TRBV27	TGTGCCAGCAGTTTATGGAGCTCTGGGGCCAACGTCCTGACTTTC	CASSLWSSGANVLTF
TRBJ2-7	-	13	TRBV2	TGTGCCAGCAGTCACAGGGTAGTGGGCGAGCAGTACTTC	CASSHRVVGEQYF
TRBJ2-1	TRBD2	17	TRBV30	TGTGCCTGGACTTGGCTAGCGGGAGTAAACGAGTTCGATGAGCAGTTCTTC	CAWTWLAGVNEFDEQFF